The TCR beta chain described here comes from a study of CD8+CD57+ T cells in acquired aplastic anemia. On the study more broadly: Sorted CD4+ and CD8+ cell DNA averaged 3.2 ug. Findings and limits, study-wide: Some 28 sequences, all CD8+ CDR3, were shared between patients and controls.

A word on this clonotype: The antigen is undetermined.

Profiling of TCR beta VDJ combinations and CDR3 sequences used genomic DNA as template. MiXCR, run by TCRdb on the reads, gives a single entry per CDR3 protein. Of approximately 150,000 distinct CDR3 sequences in the sample, 40% to 55% are singletons; the top ten hold 3.2%. The patients chosen for sequencing had shown expansion of CD8+CD57+ cells (detected by flow cytometry). Severe acquired aplastic anemia affected all patients. All patients were therapy-naive when blood was sampled. CDR1 and CDR2 from the germline V gene are MRHNA and SNTAGT. The CDR3 loop spans 14 amino acids. The junction had 3 bases not matched to a gene; V was cut back by 2 bases and J by 7 bases.

The sequence came from a human donor with aplastic anemia. V usage is TRBV6-4 and J usage is TRBJ2-1; 9 nucleotides match TRBD2. Sample: sorted CD4+, CD8+, or CD8+CD57+ T cells (not recorded which) from PBMCs. DNA for the CDR3: TGTGCCAGCAGTGACGGTAGCGGGGGTAATGAGCAGTTCTTC. Amino acids: CASSDGSGGNEQFF.